This paragraph reports one T cell receptor beta chain. These data belong to a study of cytomegalovirus exposure and HLA in healthy donors. PCR amplification relied on 60 Vbeta primers (plus 13 Jbeta primers). Assay: immunoSEQ multiplex PCR; the TCRdb copy retains only in-frame clones and omits some. The sample lists approximately 110,000 clones; around 70% were seen once. Germline CDR1 and CDR2: SGHTA and FQGNSA. This CDR3 is 12 amino acids long. Trimming took off 6 bases at V and 3 bases at J, with 9 bases between the two ends. J is TRBJ2-7 and V is TRBV7-2, with a tentative D call TRBD2 (6 bases). This receptor was taken from a woman aged 40 to 55 in good health and CMV-seronegative. The sequenced sample consisted of PBMCs. CDR3 nucleotides: TGTGCCAGCAGGCGGGATGGCTACGAGCAGTACTTC. Encoded protein: CASRRDGYEQYF.